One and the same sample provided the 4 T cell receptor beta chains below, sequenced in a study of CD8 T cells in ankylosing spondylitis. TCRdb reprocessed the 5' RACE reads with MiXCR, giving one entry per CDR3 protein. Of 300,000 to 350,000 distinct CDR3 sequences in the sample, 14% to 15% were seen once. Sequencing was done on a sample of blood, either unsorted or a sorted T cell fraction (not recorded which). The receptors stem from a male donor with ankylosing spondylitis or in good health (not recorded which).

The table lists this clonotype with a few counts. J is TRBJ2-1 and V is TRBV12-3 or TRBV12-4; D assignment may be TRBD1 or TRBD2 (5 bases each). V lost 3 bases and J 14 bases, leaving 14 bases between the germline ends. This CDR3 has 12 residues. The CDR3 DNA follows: TGTGCCAGCAGTTTGTTGGGACCCCAGAAGTTCTTC. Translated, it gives CASSLLGPQKFF.

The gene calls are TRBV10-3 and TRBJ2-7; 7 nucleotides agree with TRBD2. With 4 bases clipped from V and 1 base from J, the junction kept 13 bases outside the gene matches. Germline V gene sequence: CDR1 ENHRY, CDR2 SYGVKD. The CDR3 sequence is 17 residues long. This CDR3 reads CAISASGLYLGSYEQYF. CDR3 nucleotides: TGTGCCATCAGTGCTAGCGGCTTATATTTAGGGTCCTACGAGCAGTACTTC.

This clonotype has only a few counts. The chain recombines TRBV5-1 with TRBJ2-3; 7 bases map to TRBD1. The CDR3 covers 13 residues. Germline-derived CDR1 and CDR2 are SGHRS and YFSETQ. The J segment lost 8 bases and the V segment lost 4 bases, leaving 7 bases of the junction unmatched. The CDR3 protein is CASSSTGAGTQYF. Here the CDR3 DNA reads TGCGCCAGCAGCAGTACAGGGGCCGGTACGCAGTATTTT.

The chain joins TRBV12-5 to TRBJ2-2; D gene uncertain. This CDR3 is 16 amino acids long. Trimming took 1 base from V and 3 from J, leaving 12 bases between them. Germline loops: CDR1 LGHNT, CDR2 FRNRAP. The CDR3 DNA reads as TGTGCTAGTGGTTTGGAGACGTCAGTGCACACCGGGGAGCTGTTTTTT. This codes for CASGLETSVHTGELFF.